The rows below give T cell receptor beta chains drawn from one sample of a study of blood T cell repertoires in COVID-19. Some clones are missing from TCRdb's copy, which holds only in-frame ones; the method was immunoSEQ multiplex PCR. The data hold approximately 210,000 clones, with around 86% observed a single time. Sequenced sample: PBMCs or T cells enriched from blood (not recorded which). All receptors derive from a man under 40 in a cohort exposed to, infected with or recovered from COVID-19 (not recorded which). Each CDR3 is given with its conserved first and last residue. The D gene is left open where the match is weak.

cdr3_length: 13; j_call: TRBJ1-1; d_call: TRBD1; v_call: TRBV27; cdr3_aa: CAKIQGPNTEAFF
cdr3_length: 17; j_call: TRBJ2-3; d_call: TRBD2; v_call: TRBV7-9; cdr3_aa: CASSPPFLLAGTDTQYF
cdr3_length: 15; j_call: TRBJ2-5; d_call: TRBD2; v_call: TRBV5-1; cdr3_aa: CASSAGLAGVETQYF
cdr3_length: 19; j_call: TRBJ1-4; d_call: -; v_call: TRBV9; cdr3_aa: CASSVEWTLAGRTNEKLFF
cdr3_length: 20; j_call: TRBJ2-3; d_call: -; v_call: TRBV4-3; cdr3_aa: CASSFHGPSKRYSSTDTQYF
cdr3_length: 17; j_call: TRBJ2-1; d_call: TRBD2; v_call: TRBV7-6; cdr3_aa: CASSLSASGSIYNEQFF
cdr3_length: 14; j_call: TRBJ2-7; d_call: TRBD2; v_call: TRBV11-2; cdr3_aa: CASSFSGRANEQYF
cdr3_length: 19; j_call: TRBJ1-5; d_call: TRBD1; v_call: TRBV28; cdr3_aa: CASSPPPGQGAMGNQPQHF
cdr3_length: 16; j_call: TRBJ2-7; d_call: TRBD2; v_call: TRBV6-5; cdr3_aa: CASSYSGGDGSYEQYF
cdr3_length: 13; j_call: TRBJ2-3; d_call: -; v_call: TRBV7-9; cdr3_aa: CASSPPFTDTQYF
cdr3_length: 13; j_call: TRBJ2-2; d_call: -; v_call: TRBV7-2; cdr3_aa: CASRPLAAGELFF
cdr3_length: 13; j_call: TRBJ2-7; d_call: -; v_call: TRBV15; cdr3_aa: CATSRSEPYEQYF
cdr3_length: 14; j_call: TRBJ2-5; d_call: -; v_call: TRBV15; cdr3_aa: CATRMREGRETQYF
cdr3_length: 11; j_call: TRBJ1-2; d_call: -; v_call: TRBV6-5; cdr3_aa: CAGWGGDGYTF
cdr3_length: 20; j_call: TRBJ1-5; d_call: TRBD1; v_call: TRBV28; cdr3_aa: CASSLLLWDRGYFSNQPQHF
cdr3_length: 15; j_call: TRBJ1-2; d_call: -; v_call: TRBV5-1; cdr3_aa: CASSPYRDTNYGYTF
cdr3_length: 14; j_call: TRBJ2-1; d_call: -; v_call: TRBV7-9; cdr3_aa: CASSHPESYNEQFF
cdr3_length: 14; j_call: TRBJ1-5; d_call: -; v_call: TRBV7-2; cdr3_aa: CASSLGSPGQPQHF
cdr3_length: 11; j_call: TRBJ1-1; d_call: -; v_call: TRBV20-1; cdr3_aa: CSAQGGTEAFF
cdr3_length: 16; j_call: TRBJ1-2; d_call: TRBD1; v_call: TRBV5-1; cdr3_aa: CASSAGQGAPLYGYTF
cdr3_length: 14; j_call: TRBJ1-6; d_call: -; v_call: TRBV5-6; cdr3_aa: CASSSGIANSPLHF
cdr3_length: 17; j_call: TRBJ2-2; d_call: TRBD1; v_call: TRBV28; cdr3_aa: CASSPSPGQGPTGELFF
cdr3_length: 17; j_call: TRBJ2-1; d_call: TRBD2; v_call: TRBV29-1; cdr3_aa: CSAGRTSGRVPYNEQFF
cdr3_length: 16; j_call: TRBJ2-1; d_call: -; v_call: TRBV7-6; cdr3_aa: CASSLGTPLRGNEQFF
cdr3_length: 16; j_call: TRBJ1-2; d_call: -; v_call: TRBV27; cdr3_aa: CASSLARGDANYGYTF
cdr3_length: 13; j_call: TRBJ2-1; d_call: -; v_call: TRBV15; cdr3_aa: CATSERRGHEQFF
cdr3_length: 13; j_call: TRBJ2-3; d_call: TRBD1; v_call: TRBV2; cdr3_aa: CASRTGVADTQYF
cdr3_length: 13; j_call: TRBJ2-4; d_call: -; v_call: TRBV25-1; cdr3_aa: CASSAGDLTIQYF
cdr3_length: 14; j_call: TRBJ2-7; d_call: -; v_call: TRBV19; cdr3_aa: CASSILQRPYEQYF
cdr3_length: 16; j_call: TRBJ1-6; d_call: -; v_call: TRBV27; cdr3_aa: CASSLQGSSYNSPLHF
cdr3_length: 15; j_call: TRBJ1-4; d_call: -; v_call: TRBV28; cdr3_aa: CASSFSLGANEKLFF
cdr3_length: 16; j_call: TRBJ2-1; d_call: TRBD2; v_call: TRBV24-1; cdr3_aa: CATSLGGLASSNEQFF
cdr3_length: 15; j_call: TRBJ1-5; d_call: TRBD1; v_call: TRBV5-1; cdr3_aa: CASSSAGGHNQPQHF
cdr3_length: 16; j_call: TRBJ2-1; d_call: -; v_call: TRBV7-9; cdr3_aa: CASSFLNNLPFNEQFF
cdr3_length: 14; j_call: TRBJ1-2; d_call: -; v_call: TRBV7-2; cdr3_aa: CASSPYQENYGYTF
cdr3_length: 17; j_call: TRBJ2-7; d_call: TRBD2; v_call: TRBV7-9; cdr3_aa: CASSFPPGLVDSYEQYF
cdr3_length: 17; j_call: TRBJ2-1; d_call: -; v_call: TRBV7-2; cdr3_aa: CASSLGLGQMTYNEQFF
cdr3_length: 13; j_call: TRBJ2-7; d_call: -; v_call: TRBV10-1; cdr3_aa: CASSETGRDEQYF
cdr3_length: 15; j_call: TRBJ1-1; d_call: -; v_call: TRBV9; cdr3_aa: CASSVDSTWNTEAFF
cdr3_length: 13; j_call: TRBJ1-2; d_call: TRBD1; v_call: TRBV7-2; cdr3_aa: CASSQQGAYGYTF
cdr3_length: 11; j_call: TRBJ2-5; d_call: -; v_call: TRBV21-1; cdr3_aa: CASSNWTGGYF
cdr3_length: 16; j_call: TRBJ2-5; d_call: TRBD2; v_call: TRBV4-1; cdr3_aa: CASSQGLAGVPETQYF
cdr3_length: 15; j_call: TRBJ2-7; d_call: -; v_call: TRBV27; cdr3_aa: CASSLTGGGPGEQYF
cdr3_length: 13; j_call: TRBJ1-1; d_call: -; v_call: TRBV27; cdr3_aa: CASIARGWTEAFF
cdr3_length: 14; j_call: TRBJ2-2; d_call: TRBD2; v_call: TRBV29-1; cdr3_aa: CSVGAGGWTGELFF